These 27 T cell receptor beta chains were sequenced from one sample in a study of T-cell memory formation after mild COVID-19. TCRdb re-called the 5' RACE reads through MiXCR, storing one row per CDR3 protein. The table lists roughly 80,000 distinct CDR3 sequences, around 25% of them singletons. Input material: PBMCs or a T cell subset sorted from them (not recorded which). These receptors originate from a man aged 18-30 years who had mild COVID-19 (a few samples of this study predate the infection). Cell type and time point are not known.

The chain uses TRBV4-2 and TRBJ2-7, with D possibly TRBD2 on 5 matching bases. Trimming removed 0 bases from V and 4 bases from J, with 13 bases in between. The CDR3 has 15 amino acids. CDR1 LGHNA and CDR2 YNFKEQ come from the germline V gene. The CDR3 DNA is TGTGCCAGCAGCCAAGACCCGGGCCTAGCTTACGAGCAGTACTTC. This codes for CASSQDPGLAYEQYF.

The chain couples TRBV11-2 to TRBJ2-1; D not certain. The germline V and J ends were trimmed by 6 bases and 7 bases, with 10 bases remaining between them. CDR1 and CDR2 from the germline V gene are SGHAT and FQNNGV. The CDR3 is 12 residues long. The CDR3 loop is CASSSTWNEQFF. As DNA, the CDR3 is TGTGCCAGCAGTTCCACTTGGAATGAGCAGTTCTTC.

This clonotype appeared a few times. CDR3 nucleotides: TGCGCCAGCAGCCAAGTTCGGCGGGGAACGGGAGAGACCCAGTACTTC. It encodes CASSQVRRGTGETQYF. The genes are TRBV4-3 and TRBJ2-5; the D gene is possibly TRBD2 (6 bases). CDR3 length: 16 amino acids. Germline lookup yields CDR1 LGHNA and CDR2 YSLEER. Trimming cost V 1 base and J 4 bases, with 16 bases left between them.

CDR3 bases: TGCAGTGCTAGTAGGGCAATGGGGGCCACTGAAGCTTTCTTT. This translates into CSASRAMGATEAFF. The chain combines TRBV20-1 with TRBJ1-1; weak D call: TRBD1 (6 bases). This CDR3 region has 14 residues. Trimming cost V 3 bases and J 4 bases, with 15 bases left between them. Germline loops: CDR1 DFQATT, CDR2 SNEGSKA (reference sequence).

The chain joins TRBV20-1 to TRBJ2-3; 10 nucleotides match TRBD1. The CDR3 is 16 amino acids. V lost 5 bases and J lost 4; bases outside the gene matches: 12. Germline V gene lookup returns CDR1 DFQATT and CDR2 SNEGSKA (reference sequence). In DNA, the CDR3 is TGCAGTGCTCCTAAGGGGACAGGGGCGAATGCAGATACGCAGTATTTT. Translating it yields CSAPKGTGANADTQYF.

This clonotype was detected only a few times. The chain combines TRBV4-3 with TRBJ2-1; perhaps TRBD1 as D (5 bases). Germline CDR1 is LGHNA and CDR2 is YSLEER. The CDR3 length is 15 residues. The V and J ends lost 1 base and 3 bases respectively, with 10 bases between them. DNA for the CDR3: TGCGCCAGCAGCCAAGCTGGGGCCTACTACAATGAGCAGTTCTTC. This codes for CASSQAGAYYNEQFF.

The J gene is TRBJ1-5, the V gene TRBV7-9; perhaps TRBD1 as D (5 bases). Trimming removed 6 bases from V and 1 base from J, with 13 bases in between. The CDR3 sequence is 15 residues long. Germline V lookup: CDR1 SEHNR, CDR2 FQNEAQ (reference sequence). The CDR3 is CASSDEGRSNQPQHF. DNA of the CDR3: TGTGCCAGCAGTGACGAGGGGAGAAGCAATCAGCCCCAGCATTTT.

V gene TRBV4-1 combines with J gene TRBJ2-2, with TRBD2 identical over 7 bases. This CDR3 region has 16 residues. Germline CDR1 and CDR2: MGHRA and YSYEKL. The trim removed 3 bases at V and 3 bases at J, leaving 7 bases unmatched. The CDR3, as DNA: TGCGCCAGCAGCCACCTCGGGACTACAGACACCGGGGAGCTGTTTTTT. Translating it yields CASSHLGTTDTGELFF.

This clonotype came up once. The genes are TRBV27 and TRBJ1-5, with D unresolved. CDR1 and CDR2 (germline): MNHEY, SMNVEV (reference sequence). Deletions cut 3 bases from V and 0 bases from J, with 9 bases between. The CDR3 is 15 amino acids. CDR3 nucleotides: TGTGCCAGCAGTTTGGCCGGTTATAGCAATCAGCCCCAGCATTTT. Protein product: CASSLAGYSNQPQHF.

This chain connects TRBV6-2 or TRBV6-3 to TRBJ2-7, with TRBD2 matching 7 bases. V dropped 2 bases and J dropped 2; count of bases not matched to a gene: 3. The germline V gene encodes CDR1 MNHEY and CDR2 SVGEGT. The CDR3 sequence is 14 residues long. The CDR3 nucleotides read TGTGCCAGCAGTTACACCGGGGGGACCTACGAGCAGTACGTC. It specifies CASSYTGGTYEQYV.

Ten or more counts support this clonotype. The chain couples TRBV6-2 or TRBV6-3 to TRBJ2-7; D possibly corresponds to TRBD1 (6 bases). The germline V gene encodes CDR1 MNHEY and CDR2 SVGEGT. This CDR3 contains 13 residues. The V and J ends lost 6 bases and 3 bases respectively, with 12 bases between them. Here the CDR3 DNA reads TGTGCCAGCAGCAAGACAGGTCGCTACGAGCAGTACGTC. Its protein is CASSKTGRYEQYV.

This clonotype was found a few times. The gene calls are TRBV10-2 and TRBJ2-3; TRBD2 agrees at 8 bases. Germline V gives CDR1 WSHSY, CDR2 SAAADI. V dropped 6 bases and J dropped 2; count of bases not matched to a gene: 7. The CDR3 has 15 residues. The DNA for the CDR3 is TGCGCCAGCAGAATCGGAGGACTAGCCACAGATACGCAGTATTTT. Residues: CASRIGGLATDTQYF.

This clonotype was found a few times. The chain couples TRBV12-3 or TRBV12-4 to TRBJ1-2; the D is unclear. The germline V and J ends were trimmed by 4 bases and 4 bases, with 13 bases remaining between them. The CDR3 consists of 14 residues. The CDR3 loop is CASSYKAAIYGYTF. CDR3 bases: TGTGCCAGCAGTTATAAAGCAGCGATCTATGGCTACACCTTC.

J is TRBJ2-3 and V is TRBV5-1; 9 nucleotides match TRBD2. The CDR3 is 16 amino acids. Germline V gives CDR1 SGHRS, CDR2 YFSETQ. J lost 4 bases, V lost 0 bases, and 6 bases had no gene match. The CDR3 DNA reads as TGCGCCAGCAGCTTGGCTGAGCGGGGGGAGGCAGATACGCAGTATTTT. Translating it yields CASSLAERGEADTQYF.

This clonotype turned up a few times. CDR3 DNA sequence: TGTGCTAGTGGTTTGGTACTTTCGACAGCACATAATGAAAAACTGTTTTTT. This translates into CASGLVLSTAHNEKLFF. The chain uses TRBV12-5 and TRBJ1-4; a possible D gene is TRBD1 (5 bases). The CDR3 sequence is 17 residues long. Per germline, CDR1 LGHNT and CDR2 FRNRAP. V lost 0 bases, J lost 4 bases, and 15 bases lay in between.

This clonotype was seen only a few times. The rearrangement uses TRBV14 and TRBJ1-2, with 7 bases matching TRBD1. The CDR3 consists of 15 residues. From germline, CDR1 is SGHDN and CDR2 FVKESK. The ends lost 1 base at V and 2 bases at J; junction bases unmatched: 4. The chain's CDR3 is CASSQVAGGNYGYTF. In DNA, the CDR3 is TGTGCCAGCAGCCAAGTCGCAGGGGGAAACTATGGCTACACCTTC.

This clonotype was observed a few times. The V call is TRBV21-1, the J call TRBJ2-6; the D call of TRBD1 is as the table states it, not checked on the DNA. TRBV21-1 is a pseudogene segment. CDR3 length: 19 residues. The CDR3 here is CASSNRLDRDSSGANVLTF. The CDR3 nucleotides read TGTGCCAGCAGCAATCGTCTGGACAGGGATAGCTCTGGGGCCAACGTCCTGACTTTC.

Points on this clonotype: The junction departs from germline at one end; a sequencing error may be responsible. The gene calls are TRBV12-3 or TRBV12-4 and TRBJ1-2, with a tentative D call TRBD1 (5 bases). The CDR3 sequence is 10 residues long. In nucleotides, the CDR3 is TGTGCCAGCAGTGCTCGGGACTCCGTCTTC. This codes for CASSARDSVF.

This clonotype has a handful of counts. This chain uses TRBV12-3 or TRBV12-4 with TRBJ1-2; 8 bases match TRBD1. The CDR3 consists of 15 residues. V shed 5 bases, J shed 1 base, and the junction held 6 bases outside the gene matches. The CDR3 DNA reads TGTGCCAGCAGTCCAAGGACAGGGATTAACTATGGCTACACCTTC. Protein product: CASSPRTGINYGYTF.

The V gene is TRBV12-3 or TRBV12-4, the J gene TRBJ1-1; D unclear. The ends were cut back, 8 bases at V and 4 bases at J, with 8 bases in the middle. The CDR3 spans 11 residues. The DNA of the CDR3 is TGTGCCAGCGGGGATCGCACTGAAGCTTTCTTT. Translated, it gives CASGDRTEAFF.

The chain has TRBV12-3 or TRBV12-4 and TRBJ2-3; D is undetermined. Trimming removed 8 bases at V and 4 bases at J, with 4 bases between. The CDR3 length is 10 residues. CDR3 loop: CASSADTQYF. CDR3 DNA: TGTGCCAGCTCGGCAGATACGCAGTATTTT.

The J gene is TRBJ2-5, the V gene TRBV12-3 or TRBV12-4; D call uncertain. The length of the CDR3 is 15 residues. V dropped 0 bases and J dropped 5 bases, with 13 bases sitting between them. Written as DNA, the CDR3 is TGTGCCAGCAGTTTAGCGACGTCGGGCGGCGAGACCCAGTACTTC. Translation gives CASSLATSGGETQYF.

This chain uses TRBV5-5 with TRBJ2-1; 14 nucleotides line up with TRBD2. CDR1 is SGHKS, CDR2 YYEKEE, per germline (reference sequence). The length of the CDR3 is 15 residues. V trimming: 4 bases; J trimming: 8 bases; junction bases outside the gene matches: 5. Here the CDR3 reads CASSLTSGGAYEQFF. The CDR3 nucleotides read TGTGCCAGCAGCCTGACTAGCGGGGGGGCCTATGAGCAGTTCTTC. Variable domain in full (rest from reference TRBV5-5 and TRBJ2-1): DAGVTQSPTHLIKTRGQQVTLRCSPISGHKSVSWYQQVLGQGPQFIFQYYEKEERGRGNFPDRFSARQFPNYSSELNVNALLLGDSALYLCASSLTSGGAYEQFFGPGTRLTVL.

J is TRBJ2-7 and V is TRBV7-6; D perhaps matches TRBD2 (5 bases). With 4 bases removed from V and 4 bases from J, the gap between germline ends came to 17 bases. The CDR3 length is 15 residues. Germline V gives CDR1 SGHVS, CDR2 FNYEAQ. The DNA of the CDR3 is TGTGCCAGCAGCTCCGAGGGTGGTTTGGGGTACGAGCAGTACTTC. It is translated as CASSSEGGLGYEQYF.

The rearrangement joins TRBV6-6 to TRBJ2-3, with D tentatively TRBD1 (5 bases). This CDR3 region has 15 residues. Trimming took 6 bases from V and 4 from J, leaving 17 bases between them. CDR1 MNHNY and CDR2 SVGAGI come from the germline V gene (reference sequence). The CDR3 reads CASSRQSYTSDTQYF. Written as DNA, the CDR3 is TGTGCCAGCAGCCGACAGTCTTATACATCAGATACGCAGTATTTT.

This sequence joins TRBV29-1 and TRBJ1-1; D is perhaps TRBD1 (6 bases). The CDR3 is 11 residues long. In germline, CDR1 is SQVTM, CDR2 ANQGSEA. V was cut by 5 bases and J by 5 bases, with 9 bases left in between. In DNA, the CDR3 is TGCAGCGTTTACAGGGTAACTGAAGCTTTCTTT. Translated, it gives CSVYRVTEAFF. The full variable domain, rest sourced from reference TRBV29-1 and TRBJ1-1, is SAVISQKPSRDICQRGTSLTIQCQVDSQVTMMFWYRQQPGQSLTLIATANQGSEATYESGFVIDKFPISRPNLTFSTLTVSNMSPEDSSIYLCSVYRVTEAFFGQGTRLTVV.

J is TRBJ1-2 and V is TRBV6-2 or TRBV6-3; 7 bases map to TRBD1. CDR3 length equals 14 residues. V dropped 4 bases and J dropped 4; count of bases not matched to a gene: 6. The V gene's germline CDR1 is MNHEY and CDR2 SVGEGT. The CDR3 DNA follows: TGTGCCAGCAGTTCCGGGACAGTAGCCTATGGCTACACCTTC. This gives the protein CASSSGTVAYGYTF.